A single sample is the source of the 6 T cell receptor beta chains below, sequenced in a study of monozygotic twins with inflammatory bowel disease. TCRdb re-analyzed the 5' RACE reads; it lists each CDR3 protein once, without DNA. The sample holds under 200,000 distinct CDR3 sequences. Sequenced material: blood. The source of these receptors is a human donor with ulcerative colitis or Crohn's disease, or a healthy co-twin of an affected twin (not recorded which).

The chain employs TRBV6-2 or TRBV6-3 and TRBJ1-5. This CDR3 region has 12 residues. Germline V CDR1 and CDR2: MNHEY, SVGEGT. The CDR3 sequence: CASKEGGQPQHF.

The genes are TRBV5-1 and TRBJ2-7. CDR1 and CDR2 (germline): SGHRS, YFSETQ. This CDR3 contains 15 residues. CDR3 in amino acids: CASSYAETPDYEQYF.

The chain uses TRBV6-5 and TRBJ1-5. The CDR3 totals 13 residues. CDR1 is MNHEY and CDR2 is SVGAGI in the germline V gene. The CDR3 reads CASRGYSNQPQHF.

J is TRBJ1-1 and V is TRBV20-1; TCRdb indicates TRBD1, and absent DNA this call remains unverified. The germline V gene has CDR1 DFQATT and CDR2 SNEGSKA (reference sequence). The CDR3 totals 13 residues. The CDR3 reads CSARWDRDTKAFF.

The chain has TRBV7-2 and TRBJ2-3; TCRdb names TRBD2, which stays unverified in the absence of DNA. The CDR3 contains 15 residues. Germline assignment: CDR1 SGHTA and CDR2 FQGNSA. CDR3 sequence: CASSLDRAGTDTQYF.

J is TRBJ2-1 and V is TRBV12-3 or TRBV12-4; TCRdb indicates TRBD2, and absent DNA this call remains unverified. The CDR3 loop spans 14 amino acids. CDR3: CASSLLAGYNEQFF.